The rows below give T cell receptor beta chains drawn from one sample of a study of shared clonotypes between healthy human individuals. This table comes from immunoSEQ multiplex PCR, and its TCRdb copy is limited to in-frame clones, with some not included. Among roughly 2.6 million clones listed, over 85% were seen once. The specimen sequenced was naive CD4+ T cells sorted from blood. All receptors come from a man aged 18 to 29 in good health. Each CDR3 is given with its conserved first and last residue. The D gene is left open where the match is weak. Clone sizes are given selectively: once, few, many, or a class where the clone is expanded.

>.|TRBV19|TRBJ2-7|.
CASSTNSRQYF
TGTGCCAGTAGTACTAACAGCCGGCAGTACTTC
>.|TRBV11-2|TRBJ1-4|.
CASSSYRVSNEKLFF
TGTGCCAGCAGCTCGTACAGGGTCAGTAATGAAAAACTGTTTTTT
>.|TRBV5-1|TRBJ1-6|.
CASSLALGNSPLHF
TGCGCCAGCAGCTTGGCCCTGGGGAATTCACCCCTCCACTTT
>.|TRBV7-2|TRBJ2-1|TRBD1
CASSTDRANEQFF
TGTGCCAGCAGCACGGACAGGGCCAATGAGCAGTTCTTC
>.|TRBV9|TRBJ2-3|.
CASSVGAGAHTDTQYF
TGTGCCAGCAGCGTGGGTGCGGGGGCACACACAGATACGCAGTATTTT
>.|TRBV28|TRBJ2-5|.
CASSLTAAQETQYF
TGTGCCAGCAGTTTAACCGCTGCCCAAGAGACCCAGTACTTC
>.|TRBV6-1|TRBJ1-5|.
CASSDMDTLGDQPQHF
TGTGCCAGCAGTGATATGGACACCCTAGGCGATCAGCCCCAGCATTTT
>.|TRBV6-5|TRBJ1-2|.
CASSYSGGSYTF
TGTGCCAGCAGTTACTCCGGCGGAAGCTACACCTTC
>.|TRBV2|TRBJ2-2|TRBD2
CASSGTSGRNTGELFF
TGTGCCAGCAGCGGGACTAGCGGGCGTAACACCGGGGAGCTGTTTTTT
>few|TRBV19|TRBJ1-5|.
CASSTLGVSNQPQHF
TGTGCCAGTAGTACTTTGGGAGTTAGCAATCAGCCCCAGCATTTT
>.|TRBV21-1|TRBJ1-2|.
CASSPGGAGPTF
TGTGCCAGCAGCCCTGGGGGCGCGGGCCCCACCTTC
>.|TRBV4-3|TRBJ1-1|.
CASSHRGTEAFF
TGCGCCAGCAGCCATCGGGGGACTGAAGCTTTCTTT
>few|TRBV30|TRBJ1-1|.
CASQQGRGEAFF
TGTGCCTCGCAACAGGGTAGGGGTGAAGCTTTCTTT
>.|TRBV18|TRBJ2-2|TRBD1
CASSPKDTGGIAGELFF
TGTGCCAGCTCACCCAAGGACACAGGGGGGATTGCCGGGGAGCTGTTTTTT
>once|TRBV6-6|TRBJ2-1|.
CASKIVGTSSYNEQFF
TGTGCCAGCAAGATTGTGGGAACAAGCTCCTACAATGAGCAGTTCTTC
>.|TRBV19|TRBJ1-1|.
CASRSTGNTEAFF
TGTGCCAGTAGAAGCACAGGGAACACTGAAGCTTTCTTT
>once|TRBV5-4|TRBJ1-1|.
CASSRVGVNTEAFF
TGTGCCAGCAGCAGAGTCGGGGTGAACACTGAAGCTTTCTTT
>.|TRBV6-5|TRBJ2-7|TRBD1
CASSYSGQGGTYEQYF
TGTGCCAGCAGTTACTCGGGACAGGGGGGAACATACGAGCAGTACTTC
>.|TRBV30|TRBJ1-1|.
CAWSQQTEAFF
TGTGCCTGGAGTCAACAAACTGAAGCTTTCTTT
>.|TRBV5-1|TRBJ1-1|TRBD1
CASSSGQARNTEAFF
TGCGCCAGCAGCTCCGGACAGGCGAGGAACACTGAAGCTTTCTTT
>.|TRBV19|TRBJ1-5|TRBD1
CASSIGQGYQPQHF
TGTGCCAGTAGTATAGGACAGGGGTATCAGCCCCAGCATTTT
>.|TRBV2|TRBJ2-5|.
CASRGPSQYQETQYF
TGTGCCAGCAGAGGGCCATCACAGTACCAAGAGACCCAGTACTTC
>.|TRBV6-1|TRBJ1-1|.
CASRTYTNTEAFF
TGTGCCAGCAGGACTTATACAAACACTGAAGCTTTCTTT
>.|TRBV5-1|TRBJ2-6|.
CASSPLTGSGSRPGANVLTF
TGCGCCAGCAGCCCTCTTACAGGGTCAGGGTCTCGCCCGGGGGCCAACGTCCTGACTTTC
>once|TRBV6-4|TRBJ1-3|.
CASCLKGCSGNTIYF
TGTGCCAGCTGCCTAAAGGGCTGCTCTGGAAACACCATATATTTT
>.|TRBV11-2|TRBJ1-1|.
CASSSTAGTEAFF
TGTGCCAGCAGCTCTACTGCGGGCACTGAAGCTTTCTTT
>.|TRBV6-1|TRBJ2-7|.
CASSERAGHLYEQYF
TGTGCCAGCAGTGAAAGGGCGGGACACCTTTACGAGCAGTACTTC
>.|TRBV6-6|TRBJ2-7|TRBD2
CASSAGLAGGEQYF
TGTGCCAGCAGTGCGGGACTAGCGGGGGGAGAGCAGTACTTC
>.|TRBV18|TRBJ2-5|TRBD1
CASSPLGQGLGETQYF
TGTGCCAGCTCACCACTGGGACAGGGACTCGGAGAGACCCAGTACTTC
>.|TRBV7-9|TRBJ1-2|.
CASSPGADSGGYTF
TGTGCCAGCAGCCCCGGGGCGGACAGTGGTGGCTACACCTTC
>.|TRBV10-2|TRBJ2-3|TRBD1
CASSEGQGSDTQYF
TGCGCCAGCAGTGAGGGACAGGGGTCAGATACGCAGTATTTT
>.|TRBV7-2|TRBJ2-7|TRBD1
CASSLGTGVYEQYF
TGTGCCAGCAGCTTGGGGACAGGGGTCTACGAGCAGTACTTC
>once|TRBV7-8|TRBJ1-2|.
CASSTREALYGYTF
TGTGCCAGCAGCACCCGGGAGGCACTTTATGGCTACACCTTC
>.|TRBV5-1|TRBJ1-1|.
CASSSGQMNTEAFF
TGCGCCAGCAGCTCAGGGCAAATGAACACTGAAGCTTTCTTT
>.|TRBV6-1|TRBJ1-5|.
CASSGELFSNQPQHF
TGTGCCAGCAGTGGAGAGCTTTTTAGCAATCAGCCCCAGCATTTT
>.|TRBV19|TRBJ2-7|.
CASSISTGSSYEQYF
TGTGCCAGTAGTATCTCGACTGGCAGCTCCTACGAGCAGTACTTC
>.|TRBV30|TRBJ2-7|.
CAWSGFPDTLEQYF
TGTGCCTGGAGCGGTTTTCCAGACACCCTTGAGCAGTACTTC
>once|TRBV19|TRBJ1-6|.
CASSHGVEGNSPLHF
TGTGCCAGTAGCCACGGGGTCGAGGGTAATTCACCCCTCCACTTT
>.|TRBV6-6|TRBJ2-7|TRBD2
CASSYLAGTYEQYF
TGTGCCAGCAGTTACCTAGCGGGGACCTACGAGCAGTACTTC
>.|TRBV20-1|TRBJ1-1|.
CSARADIIAFF
TGCAGTGCACGTGCGGACATCATAGCTTTCTTT
>.|TRBV5-1|TRBJ2-2|.
CASSLNVGTGELFF
TGCGCCAGCAGCTTGAATGTAGGGACCGGGGAGCTGTTTTTT
>.|TRBV5-1|TRBJ2-1|TRBD2
CASSSPLARNEQFF
TGCGCCAGCAGCTCGCCACTAGCGAGGAATGAGCAGTTCTTC
>.|TRBV18|TRBJ2-3|.
CASSPAGQISGDTQYF
TGTGCCAGCTCACCCGCCGGCCAGATTTCAGGTGATACGCAGTATTTT
>.|TRBV4-3|TRBJ2-7|TRBD1
CASSQGTGTVAYEQYF
TGCGCCAGCAGCCAAGGAACCGGGACAGTGGCCTACGAGCAGTACTTC
>.|TRBV30|TRBJ2-5|.
CAWSVRAETQYF
TGTGCCTGGAGTGTACGTGCAGAGACCCAGTACTTC
>.|TRBV5-1|TRBJ1-1|TRBD1
CASSSDREKTEAFF
TGCGCCAGCAGCTCGGACAGGGAAAAAACTGAAGCTTTCTTT
>.|TRBV6-6|TRBJ1-1|.
CASSSQVGTEAFF
TGTGCCAGCAGTTCACAGGTTGGCACTGAAGCTTTCTTT
>.|TRBV2|TRBJ2-3|.
CASLQDWTDTQYF
TGTGCCAGCCTACAGGATTGGACAGATACGCAGTATTTT
>.|TRBV18|TRBJ1-5|.
CASSPDKASGPQHF
TGTGCCAGCTCACCCGATAAGGCCAGCGGGCCCCAGCATTTT
>.|TRBV11-2|TRBJ2-7|.
CASSFRDGLLKQYF
TGTGCCAGCAGCTTCCGGGACGGCCTTTTGAAGCAGTACTTC
>.|TRBV30|TRBJ2-1|.
CAWSNTEQFF
TGTGCCTGGAGCAACACCGAGCAGTTCTTC
>.|TRBV6-5|TRBJ1-2|.
CASSYRDSGYTF
TGTGCCAGCAGTTACAGGGATTCTGGCTACACCTTC
>.|TRBV13|TRBJ1-1|TRBD1
CASSPRTGEGNTEAFF
TGTGCCAGCAGCCCCCGGACAGGGGAGGGGAACACTGAAGCTTTCTTT
>.|TRBV5-1|TRBJ2-3|TRBD2
CASSKGLAGDSTDTQYF
TGCGCCAGCAGCAAGGGACTAGCGGGGGATAGCACAGATACGCAGTATTTT
>.|TRBV6-5|TRBJ2-7|TRBD1
CASRKQGVSYEQYF
TGTGCCAGCAGAAAACAGGGGGTTTCTTACGAGCAGTACTTC
>.|TRBV7-3|TRBJ2-7|TRBD2
CASSLGTITYEQYF
TGTGCCAGCAGCTTGGGGACTATCACCTACGAGCAGTACTTC
>.|TRBV6-5|TRBJ2-7|.
CASSYSRNSYEQYF
TGTGCCAGCAGTTACTCTCGCAACTCCTACGAGCAGTACTTC
>once|TRBV11-2|TRBJ1-2|.
CASSQNTLYGYTF
TGTGCCAGCAGCCAGAATACTCTCTATGGCTACACCTTC
>.|TRBV6-4|TRBJ2-3|TRBD2
CASGDRWTSDTDTQYF
TGTGCCAGCGGCGATCGGTGGACTAGCGACACAGATACGCAGTATTTT
>.|TRBV15|TRBJ2-3|.
CATSREPIQRWGTDTQYF
TGTGCCACCAGCAGAGAGCCCATACAGCGATGGGGCACAGATACGCAGTATTTT